The clone carrying this T cell receptor beta chain was seen a few times. The target antigen is unknown. The source of the sample is a study of tumour-infiltrating T cells in Burkitt lymphoma. V was cut by 1 base and J by 2 bases, with 15 bases left in between. Germline CDR1 is MNHEY and CDR2 is SVGAGI. CDR3 length: 16 residues. Assay: immunoSEQ multiplex PCR; the TCRdb copy retains only in-frame clones and omits some. The sample contains approximately 1,600 clones, 10% to 15% of which appear only once. Study outcomes and limitations: Several public clonotypes recurred in numerous Burkitt lymphoma patients.

Material: tumor tissue. The origin of this receptor is a human donor with Burkitt lymphoma. The J gene is TRBJ2-7, the V gene TRBV6-5, with D tentatively TRBD1 or TRBD2 (5 bases each). Here the CDR3 reads CASSYLGPTKPYEQYF. The DNA of the CDR3 is TGTGCCAGCAGTTACTTGGGGCCGACTAAACCCTACGAGCAGTACTTC.